Listed here is a single TCR beta chain. These data come from a study of regulatory T cells in long-lasting Graves disease. The germline CDR1 and CDR2 sequences are MNHNS and SASEGT. This CDR3 spans 15 amino acids. Trimming pared 6 bases from V and 4 bases from J, leaving 17 bases between. The time point denotes: newly diagnosed GD, antithyroid drugs for less than 3 months. The TCR library was made from RNA extracted from PBMCs. Building the TCR beta libraries relied on iRepertoire HTBI primers, and CDR3 regions underwent Arm-PCR. MiXCR was run by TCRdb on the multiplex PCR reads, yielding one entry per CDR3 protein. This sample has hundreds of thousands of distinct CDR3 sequences, with 16% found just once. The same sample was also studied in work on T cells in Graves' hyperthyroidism and ophthalmopathy. That study reports: For Graves' hyperthyroidism to be stable, ophthalmopathy could not progress within 18 months. Exclusion of a patient resulted from uncontrolled infection, other autoimmune disease, pregnancy or lactation.

The V gene is TRBV6-1, the J gene TRBJ2-3, with a tentative D call TRBD1 (6 bases). This receptor was taken from a man in his forties or fifties with Graves disease. The source was peripheral blood mononuclear cells (PBMCs), collected at new diagnosis, from a patient treated with antithyroid drugs. The CDR3 sequence: CASSLAAGGPDTQYF. CDR3 nucleotide sequence: TGTGCCAGCAGCCTCGCGGCTGGGGGCCCAGATACGCAGTATTTT.